This entry describes one T cell receptor beta chain. The antigen is undetermined. The germline CDR1 and CDR2 sequences are SQVTM and ANQGSEA. The V gene lost 7 bases and the J gene lost 6 bases, with 6 bases spanning the gap. CDR3 length equals 10 residues. The sample originates from a study of cytomegalovirus exposure and HLA in healthy donors. Regarding the study as a whole: In a later analysis, more than 15,000 TCR beta sequences were associated with HLA alleles at 0.05 false discovery rate. Later analysis identified a missense DCLRE1C variant that was linked to TCR beta V- and J-gene trimming. The classifier reportedly diagnosed cytomegalovirus status with high specificity and sensitivity.

The PCR ran on 60 Vbeta and 13 Jbeta primers. TCRdb keeps only in-frame clones here, not all; method: immunoSEQ multiplex PCR. The sample holds about 140,000 clones, about 82% seen once. The material sequenced was PBMCs. The V and J genes are TRBV29-1 and TRBJ2-2; TRBD2 might be the D (5 bases). The TCR comes from a young man in good health. CDR3 coding DNA: TGCAGCGCGGAGGCCGGGGAGCTGTTTTTT. Translated: CSAEAGELFF.